This entry lists 24 T cell receptor beta chains sequenced from one sample in a study of T cells after yellow fever vaccination (dated by TCRdb to the late 2010s). Library creation used 5' RACE. Instrument used: Illumina NovaSeq 6000. TCRdb reanalyzed the raw reads on its own, using fastp at Q25 for trimming and MiXCR for clone calling, and kept in-frame beta chains. Identical CDR3 protein sequences are pooled into one entry, listed with their most common genes and DNA. This sample holds under 400,000 distinct CDR3 sequences; approximately 12% were observed only once. More than 3% of the sample is taken by the ten largest. What the treatment or condition label conveys for this sample: live attenuated yellow fever vaccine strain. The source was CD4+ T cells sorted from PBMCs, collected 15 days after the yellow fever booster vaccination. These receptors were collected from a young man who received the YFV17D yellow fever vaccine.

This clonotype occurred a few times. The J gene is TRBJ1-1, the V gene TRBV6-5; the D gene is possibly TRBD1 (6 bases). Trimming stripped 7 bases from V and 6 bases from J, with 24 bases between. CDR3 length: 16 amino acids. Germline loops: CDR1 MNHEY, CDR2 SVGAGI. The CDR3 region is CASITNGGAGVAEAFF. DNA for the CDR3: TGTGCCAGCATCACGAATGGGGGGGCAGGGGTAGCTGAAGCTTTCTTT.

Only a few counts were recorded for this clonotype. The chain employs TRBV6-2 or TRBV6-3 and TRBJ1-1; D is ambiguous. The CDR3 contains 12 residues. CDR1 and CDR2 from the germline V gene are MNHEY and SVGEGT. Trimming cost V 3 bases and J 4 bases, with 6 bases left between them. This chain's CDR3 is CASSYFSTEAFF. The CDR3 DNA is TGTGCCAGCAGTTATTTTTCCACTGAAGCTTTCTTT.

The chain joins TRBV10-3 to TRBJ1-1; 8 bases are a match to TRBD1. This CDR3 is built from 13 residues. Unmatched junction bases numbered 5, after V lost 3 bases and J lost 8 bases. Germline V lookup: CDR1 ENHRY, CDR2 SYGVKD. CDR3 residues: CAISDLGQGEAFF. The CDR3 DNA sequence: TGTGCCATCAGTGACCTTGGACAGGGCGAAGCTTTCTTT.

This clonotype was observed a few times. This chain connects TRBV2 to TRBJ2-6; 7 bases map to TRBD1. V lost 5 bases to trimming and J lost 8 bases; unmatched junction nucleotides: 3. The CDR3 contains 13 residues. Germline CDR1 reads SNHLY; CDR2 reads FYNNEI. The CDR3 is CASSRDSTNVLTF. The CDR3 bases are TGTGCCAGCAGTCGGGACAGCACCAACGTCCTGACTTTC.

The rearrangement links TRBV24-1 to TRBJ2-1; no clear D gene. Germline lookup yields CDR1 KGHDR and CDR2 SFDVKD. This CDR3 comprises 14 residues. V lost 5 bases and J lost 4, with 11 bases in between. The CDR3 loop is CATSATAKYNEQFF. As DNA, the CDR3 is TGTGCCACCAGTGCGACCGCGAAGTACAATGAGCAGTTCTTC.

J is TRBJ1-4 and V is TRBV5-1; D is possibly TRBD1 (6 bases). With 5 bases removed from V and 6 bases from J, the gap between germline ends came to 8 bases. Germline V gene sequence: CDR1 SGHRS, CDR2 YFSETQ. The CDR3 extends over 12 amino acids. The CDR3 coding sequence is TGCGCCAGCAGGGACAGTGATGAAAAACTGTTTTTT. Translating gives CASRDSDEKLFF.

The rearrangement links TRBV6-1 to TRBJ1-1; tentatively, D is TRBD1 (6 bases). The CDR3 is 14 amino acids. Between the trimmed V and J ends, which lost 0 bases and 5 bases, there was a span of 10 bases. CDR1 is MNHNS and CDR2 is SASEGT in the germline V gene. The CDR3 region has the DNA TGTGCCAGCAGTGAAGCACAGGGCATGACTGAAGCTTTCTTT. Translation gives CASSEAQGMTEAFF.

The chain recombines TRBV5-8 with TRBJ2-7; 10 nucleotides agree with TRBD2. V was pared by 4 bases and J by 5 bases, with 3 bases of the junction left unmatched. Germline V CDR1 and CDR2: SGHTS, YDEGEE. This CDR3 has 13 amino acids. CDR3 coding DNA: TGTGCCAGCAGCATCGGGACTAGCGACGAGCAGTACTTC. It codes for CASSIGTSDEQYF.

This clonotype has more than one count but fewer than ten. The chain recombines TRBV12-5 with TRBJ2-7, with TRBD2 identical over 8 bases. This CDR3 comprises 17 residues. Losses at the gene ends were 6 bases for V and 0 bases for J; bases not matched to a gene: 13. CDR1 LGHNT and CDR2 FRNRAP come from the germline V gene. CDR3 amino acids: CASGNPGTSGYSYEQYF. For the CDR3, the DNA is TGTGCTAGTGGCAACCCGGGAACTAGCGGCTACTCCTACGAGCAGTACTTC.

The chain employs TRBV7-3 and TRBJ2-1; 8 nucleotides line up with TRBD2. V lost 1 base and J lost 2; bases outside the gene matches: 4. This CDR3 contains 16 residues. Germline CDR1 reads SGHTA; CDR2 reads FQGTGA. Written as DNA, the CDR3 is TGTGCCAGCAGCTTAAGCGGGGGGTCCCCCTACAATGAGCAGTTCTTC. This translates into CASSLSGGSPYNEQFF.

In this sample, this clonotype turned up a few times. The chain carries TRBV20-1 and TRBJ2-5; D is perhaps TRBD2 (6 bases). CDR1 is DFQATT and CDR2 is SNEGSKA in the germline V gene (reference sequence). This CDR3 has 16 residues. Trimming cost V 3 bases and J 5 bases, with 22 bases left between them. The CDR3 loop reads CSASTWRALRGETQYF. The CDR3 DNA follows: TGCAGTGCTAGTACATGGAGGGCCCTACGGGGGGAGACCCAGTACTTC.

The genes are TRBV19 and TRBJ1-1; D possibly corresponds to TRBD1 (6 bases). Trimming pared 4 bases from V and 2 bases from J, leaving 14 bases between. Germline CDR1 is LNHDA and CDR2 is SQIVND (reference sequence). CDR3 length equals 15 residues. CDR3 sequence (DNA): TGTGCCAGTAGTACAAGCCGGACAGCTAACACTGAAGCTTTCTTT. Translation gives CASSTSRTANTEAFF.

Ten or more counts support this clonotype. The junction shows a germline mismatch at one end, possibly a read error. This chain joins TRBV7-7 and TRBJ2-2; TRBD2 is a possible D gene (5 bases). The CDR3 has 15 residues. CDR1 and CDR2 from the germline V gene are SSHAT and FNYEAQ (reference sequence). CDR3: CASSLAQANTGELFF. DNA of the CDR3: TGTGCTAGCAGCTTAGCGCAGGCGAACACCGGGGAGCTGTTTTTT.

The chain employs TRBV7-2 and TRBJ2-2; 14 bases map to TRBD2. The junction had 8 bases not matched to a gene; V was cut back by 5 bases and J by 6 bases. The CDR3 is made up of 17 amino acids. Germline assignment: CDR1 SGHTA and CDR2 FQGNSA. CDR3 DNA: TGTGCCAGCAGCCCGCCCGGACTAGCGGGGGGTGCCGGGGAGCTGTTTTTT. As protein: CASSPPGLAGGAGELFF.

The sample holds a few counts of this clonotype. CDR3 amino acids: CANRDGGDNEQFF. As DNA, the CDR3 is TGTGCCAACCGAGATGGGGGGGACAATGAGCAGTTCTTC. The J gene is TRBJ2-1, the V gene TRBV7-2; 7 nucleotides align to TRBD2. J was trimmed by 5 bases and V by 10 bases; bases with no gene match: 8. This CDR3 is 13 amino acids long. From germline, CDR1 is SGHTA and CDR2 FQGNSA.

This clonotype has a handful of counts. The chain uses TRBV7-2 and TRBJ2-3; D call uncertain. From germline, CDR1 is SGHTA and CDR2 FQGNSA. Trimming removed 3 bases at V and 0 bases at J, with 7 bases between. The CDR3 loop spans 14 amino acids. CDR3 region: CASSFIVSTDTQYF. CDR3 bases: TGTGCCAGCAGCTTCATTGTCAGCACAGATACGCAGTATTTT.

This chain links TRBV20-1 with TRBJ2-5, with 7 bases that match TRBD1. The CDR3 is 14 residues long. From germline, CDR1 is DFQATT and CDR2 SNEGSKA (reference sequence). The ends lost 6 bases at V and 5 bases at J; junction bases unmatched: 12. CDR3 DNA sequence: TGCAGTGCACATCCGACAGGGATTCCGGAGACCCAGTACTTC. It translates to CSAHPTGIPETQYF.

The chain carries TRBV6-2 or TRBV6-3 and TRBJ1-5, with TRBD1 matching 9 bases. CDR1 is MNHEY and CDR2 is SVGEGT in the germline V gene. This CDR3 is 17 amino acids long. Trimming took 5 bases from V and 5 from J; bases not matched to a gene: 13. CDR3 sequence: CASSSILSGQGYQPQHF. In nucleotides, the CDR3 is TGTGCCAGCAGTAGTATCCTCTCGGGACAGGGATATCAGCCCCAGCATTTT.

Ten or more counts support this clonotype. The genes are TRBV5-1 and TRBJ1-2, with D unresolved. Germline lookup yields CDR1 SGHRS and CDR2 YFSETQ. V was shortened by 0 bases and J by 3 bases, with 6 bases between the two germline ends. CDR3 length: 13 residues. Here the CDR3 reads CASSLGQHYGYTF. In DNA form, the CDR3 reads TGCGCCAGCAGCTTGGGTCAGCACTATGGCTACACCTTC.

This clonotype was picked up many times. V and J are TRBV29-1 and TRBJ2-1; D is ambiguous. V lost 4 bases and J 8 bases, leaving 3 bases between the germline ends. The CDR3 length is 9 residues. CDR1 is SQVTM and CDR2 is ANQGSEA in the germline V gene. CDR3 coding DNA: TGCAGCGTTGCCGATGAGCAGTTCTTC. Protein product: CSVADEQFF.

This chain uses TRBV10-2 with TRBJ2-7; 9 nucleotides agree with TRBD2. The CDR3 is made up of 14 amino acids. J gave up 0 bases and V 7 bases, and 4 bases lay outside the gene matches. Per germline, CDR1 WSHSY and CDR2 SAAADI. The CDR3 bases are TGCGCCAGCAAAAGCGGGAGGAGCTCCTACGAGCAGTACTTC. Translated, it gives CASKSGRSSYEQYF.

This clonotype was counted a few times. The CDR3 bases are TGCAGCACCGAGGGGGGGAGATCCTACAATGAGCAGTTCTTC. This gives the protein CSTEGGRSYNEQFF. The V call is TRBV29-1, the J call TRBJ2-1, with D possibly being TRBD2 (7 bases). V was clipped by 8 bases and J by 1 base, with 15 bases between them. The V gene's germline CDR1 is SQVTM and CDR2 ANQGSEA. The CDR3 runs 14 residues.

This clonotype turned up a few times. This chain connects TRBV20-1 to TRBJ1-1, with D tentatively TRBD1 (6 bases). Trimming left V 6 bases short and J 0 bases short, with 11 bases between. This CDR3 is built from 13 residues. Germline assignment: CDR1 DFQATT and CDR2 SNEGSKA (reference sequence). In DNA form, the CDR3 reads TGCAGTGCCACAGGGTTATTGAACACTGAAGCTTTCTTT. Translating gives CSATGLLNTEAFF.

This clonotype was detected a few times. J is TRBJ2-7 and V is TRBV21-1; no DNA check was done on the table's D call, TRBD2. TRBV21-1 is labeled a pseudogene. There are 16 residues in the CDR3. Here the CDR3 reads CASSKKLAPSSYEQYF. CDR3 bases: TGTGCCAGCAGCAAAAAACTAGCGCCAAGCTCCTACGAGCAGTACTTC.